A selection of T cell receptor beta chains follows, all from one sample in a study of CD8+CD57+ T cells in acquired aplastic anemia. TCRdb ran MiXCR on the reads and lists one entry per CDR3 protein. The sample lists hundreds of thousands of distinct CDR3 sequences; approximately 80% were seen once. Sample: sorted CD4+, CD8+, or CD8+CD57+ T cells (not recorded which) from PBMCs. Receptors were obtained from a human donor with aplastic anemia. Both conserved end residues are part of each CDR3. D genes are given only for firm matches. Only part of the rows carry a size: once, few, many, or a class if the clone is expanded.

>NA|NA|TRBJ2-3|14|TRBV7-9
TGTGCCAGCAGCTTAGCACGCGGGGCGCTGATTTTGTATTTT
CASSLARGALILYF
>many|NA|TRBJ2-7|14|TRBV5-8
TGTGCCAGCAGCTTCTCCAGGAGCTCCTACGAGCAGTACTTC
CASSFSRSSYEQYF
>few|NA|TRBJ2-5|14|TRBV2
TGTGCCAGCAGTAAAGGGTCAGACCAAGAGACCCAGTACTTC
CASSKGSDQETQYF
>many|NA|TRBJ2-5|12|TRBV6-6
TGTGCCAGCAGTTACTCGTTGGAGACCCAGTACTTC
CASSYSLETQYF
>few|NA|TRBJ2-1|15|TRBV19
TGTGCCAGTAGTGGGGCAAGCGGAGCTTCCAATGAGCAGTTCTTC
CASSGASGASNEQFF
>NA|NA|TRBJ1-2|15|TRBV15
TGTGCCACCAGCAGAGTAGAGGGCACAGGGAGCGGCTACACCTTC
CATSRVEGTGSGYTF
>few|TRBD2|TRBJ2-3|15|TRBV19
TGTGCCAGTAGTATCACTAGCGGGACCACAGATACGCAGTATTTT
CASSITSGTTDTQYF
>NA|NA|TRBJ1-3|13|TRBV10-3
TGTGCCACGTCTGAAGGCTCTGGAAACACCATATATTTT
CATSEGSGNTIYF
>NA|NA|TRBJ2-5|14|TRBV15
TGTGCCACCAGCGGAGCGGCGTACCAAGAGACCCAGTACTTC
CATSGAAYQETQYF
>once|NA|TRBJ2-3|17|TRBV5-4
TGTGCCAGCAGCCTGGGCCAAGCGGTAGCTACCACAGATACGCAGTATTTT
CASSLGQAVATTDTQYF
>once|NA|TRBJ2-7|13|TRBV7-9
TGTGCCAGCAGTCTTAAGGGGGGCGACGAGCGGTATTTC
CASSLKGGDERYF
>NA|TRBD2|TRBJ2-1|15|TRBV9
TGTGCCAGCAGTGATCCAACGGACGGGGGGAATGAGCAGTTCTTC
CASSDPTDGGNEQFF
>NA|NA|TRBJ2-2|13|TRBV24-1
TGTGCCACCTTGGGTGGGGGGACCGGGGAGCTGTTTTTT
CATLGGGTGELFF
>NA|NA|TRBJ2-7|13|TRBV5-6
TGTGCCAGCAGCTTGGTGAGGGACCACGAGCAGTACTTC
CASSLVRDHEQYF
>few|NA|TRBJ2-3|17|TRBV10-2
TGCGCCAGCAGTGAGAGCAGCAGGTGGGGTCCCACAGATACGCAGTATTTT
CASSESSRWGPTDTQYF
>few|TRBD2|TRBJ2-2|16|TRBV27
TGTGCCAGCAGTTCCCCGGCTAGCGGGGCCACCGGGGAGCTGTTTTTT
CASSSPASGATGELFF
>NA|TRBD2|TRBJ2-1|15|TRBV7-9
TGTGCCAGCAGCTTGGAAACAAGCGGGGGGAGCGATGAGTTCTTC
CASSLETSGGSDEFF
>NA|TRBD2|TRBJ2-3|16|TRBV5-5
TGTGCCAGCAGCTTGGAGAGAGCGGGGGCCACAGATACGCAGTATTTT
CASSLERAGATDTQYF
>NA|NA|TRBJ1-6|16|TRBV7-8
TGTGCCAGCAGCTTAGCGGAAGGCCCCGATACGCCGTATCTCCACTTT
CASSLAEGPDTPYLHF
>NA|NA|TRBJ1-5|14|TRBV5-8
TGTGCCAGCAGCTATACTTATAGCAATCAGCCCCAGCATTTT
CASSYTYSNQPQHF
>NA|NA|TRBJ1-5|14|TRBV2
TGTGCCAGCAGGGAAGCGTGTAGAAATACGCAGCAGCATTTT
CASREACRNTQQHF
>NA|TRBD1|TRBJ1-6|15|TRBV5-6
TGTGCCAGCAGCCTGTGGAAGGGACAGAATTCACCCCTCCACTTT
CASSLWKGQNSPLHF
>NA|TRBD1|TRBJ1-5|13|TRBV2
TGTGCCAGCGGGCACGGGGGGACAGATCCGCAGCATTTT
CASGHGGTDPQHF
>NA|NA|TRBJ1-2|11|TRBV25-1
TGTGCCAGCAGTGAATGGTATGGCTACACCTTC
CASSEWYGYTF
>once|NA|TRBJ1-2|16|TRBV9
TGTGCCAGCAGCTCACGGGACAACGTCTTGGACTATGGCTACACCTTC
CASSSRDNVLDYGYTF
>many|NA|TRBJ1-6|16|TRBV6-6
TGTGCCAGCAGTTACTCACGGACTTTAGAGAATTCACCCCTCCACTTT
CASSYSRTLENSPLHF
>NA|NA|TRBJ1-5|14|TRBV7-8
TGTGCCAGCAGCTTAGCGTATGGCCACGATACGCAGCATTTT
CASSLAYGHDTQHF
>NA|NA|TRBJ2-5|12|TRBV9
TGTGCCGGCAAGGTAGGTTCAGATACCCAGTACTTC
CAGKVGSDTQYF
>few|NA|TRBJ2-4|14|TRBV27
TGTGCCAGCAGTCCCTTGGGGGCCAAAAACATTCAGTACTTC
CASSPLGAKNIQYF
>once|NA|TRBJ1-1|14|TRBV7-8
TGTGCCAGCAGCGGTTGCGGGGGGACCCAAGAGGCCCAGTTT
CASSGCGGTQEAQF
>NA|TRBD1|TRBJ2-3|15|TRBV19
TGTGCCACTAGAGGGGAAGGGACAGATACAGATACGCAGTATTTT
CATRGEGTDTDTQYF
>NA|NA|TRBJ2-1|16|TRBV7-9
TGTGCCAGCAGCTTTGGCGGGGGCCAGCGATCCGCCCACCAGTTCTTC
CASSFGGGQRSAHQFF
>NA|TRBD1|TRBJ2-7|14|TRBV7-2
TGTGCCAGCAGCTGGGGACAGGGTAACTACGAGCAGTACTTC
CASSWGQGNYEQYF
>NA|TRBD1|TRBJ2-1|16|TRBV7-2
TGTGCCAGCAGCTTGAGAGGGGGCGCCGACTATGATTACCGGTTCTTC
CASSLRGGADYDYRFF
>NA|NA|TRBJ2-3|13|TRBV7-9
TGTGCCAGCAGCTCCGACCCCGCAGATACGCAGTATTTT
CASSSDPADTQYF
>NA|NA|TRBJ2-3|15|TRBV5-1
TGCGCCAGCAGCATCGGGACGGACACTACAGATACGCAGTATTTT
CASSIGTDTTDTQYF
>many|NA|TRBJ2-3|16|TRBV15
TGTGCCACCAGCAGAGAGCCCGGTATGGGCACAGATACGCAGTATTTT
CATSREPGMGTDTQYF
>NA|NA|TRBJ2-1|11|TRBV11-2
TGTGCCAGCAGCTGGGGGGATGGGCAGTTCTTC
CASSWGDGQFF
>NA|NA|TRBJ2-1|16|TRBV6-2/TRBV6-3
TGTGCCAGCAGCCAGGTGAGCGGAAACTCCTACAATGAGCAGTTCTTC
CASSQVSGNSYNEQFF
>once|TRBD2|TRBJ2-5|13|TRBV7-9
TGTGCCAGCAGCGTAGCGGGGCCTGGGACCGAGAACTTC
CASSVAGPGTENF
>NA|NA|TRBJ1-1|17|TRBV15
TGTGCCTCCAGCAGAGGCAGGCCAACGCCGTTGAACACTGAAGCTTTCTTT
CASSRGRPTPLNTEAFF
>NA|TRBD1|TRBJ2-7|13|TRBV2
TGTGCCAGCAGTGGGGACAGGGCCCACGAGCAGTACTTC
CASSGDRAHEQYF
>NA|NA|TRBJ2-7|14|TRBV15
TGTGCCACCAGCAGAGGCCGCGAGCAAGAGAAGCAGTACTTC
CATSRGREQEKQYF
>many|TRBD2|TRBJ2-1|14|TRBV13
TGTGCCAGCAGCCCTGGACTAGCCTACAATGAGCAGTTCTTC
CASSPGLAYNEQFF
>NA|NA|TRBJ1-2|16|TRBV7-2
TGTGCCAGCAGCCCCGTTGACGGGATCGTGGATACGCACTACACCTTC
CASSPVDGIVDTHYTF
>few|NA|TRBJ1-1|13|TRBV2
TGTGCCAGCAGCGTGGGACAGAACACTGAAGCTTTCTTT
CASSVGQNTEAFF
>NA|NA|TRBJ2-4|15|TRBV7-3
TGCGCCAGCAGCCAGGCGGGGCTAGCCAAAAACATTCAGTACTTC
CASSQAGLAKNIQYF
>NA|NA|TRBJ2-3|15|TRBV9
TGTGCCAGCAGCGTAGGTCACGGGAGCACAGATACGCAGTATTTT
CASSVGHGSTDTQYF
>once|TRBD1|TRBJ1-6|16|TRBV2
TGTGCCAGCAGCGGGGACAGCGCGTCCTATAATTCACCCCTCCACTTT
CASSGDSASYNSPLHF
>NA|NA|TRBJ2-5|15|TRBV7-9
TGTGCCAGCAGTTCTGGCGGGACTTGGGGGGAGGCCCAGTACTTC
CASSSGGTWGEAQYF
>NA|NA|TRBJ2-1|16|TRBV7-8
TGTGCCAGCAGCTTAGCGGGAGGCTCCGATAGGCAGTATCAGTTCTTC
CASSLAGGSDRQYQFF
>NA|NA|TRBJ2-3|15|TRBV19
TGTGCCAGTAGCGTAGCGGGACAGACCTACGATACGCAGTATTTT
CASSVAGQTYDTQYF
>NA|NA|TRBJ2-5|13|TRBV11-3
TGCGCCAGCAGCTTAGCTGGGAACGATGGCCACACCTTC
CASSLAGNDGHTF
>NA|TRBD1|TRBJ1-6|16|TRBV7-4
TGTGCCAGCAGCTTAGGGGGACAGGGCTCGTATTATGAACTCCACTTT
CASSLGGQGSYYELHF
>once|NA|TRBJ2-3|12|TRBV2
TGTGCCAGCGGCGTGGGGTCAGTTGCGTTGTATTTT
CASGVGSVALYF
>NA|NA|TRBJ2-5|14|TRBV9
TGTGCCAGCAGCGGATACCAGAACCCCTACAATGAGCACTTC
CASSGYQNPYNEHF